The clone carrying this TCR beta chain was counted a single time. This entry is derived from a study of T cell responses to AZD1222 COVID-19 vaccine. Germline V gives CDR1 LNHDA, CDR2 SQIVND (reference sequence). The CDR3 runs 15 residues. The V gene lost 3 bases and the J gene lost 4 bases, with 13 bases spanning the gap. Clones were read by immunoSEQ multiplex PCR, and TCRdb kept only the in-frame ones, dropping some. The sample has about 120,000 clones, about 90% seen once. V and J are TRBV19 and TRBJ2-1, with unresolved D. The material was peripheral blood, obtained on day 0 of AZD1222 vaccination. The sequence derives from an adult in good health. This chain's CDR3 is CASSIDPSPYNEQFF. In nucleotides, the CDR3 is TGTGCCAGTAGTATTGATCCCAGTCCTTACAATGAGCAGTTCTTC.